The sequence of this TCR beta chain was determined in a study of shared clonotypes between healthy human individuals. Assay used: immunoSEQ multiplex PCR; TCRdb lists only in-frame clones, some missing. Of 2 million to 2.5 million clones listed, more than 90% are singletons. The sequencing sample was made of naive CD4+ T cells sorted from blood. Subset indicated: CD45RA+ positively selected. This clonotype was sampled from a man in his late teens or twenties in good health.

CDR3 DNA: TGTGCCAGCAGCTGGCCCGGCCGGGAAACCAAGGGCGAGCAGTACTTC. Protein: CASSWPGRETKGEQYF. V is TRBV7-8 and J is TRBJ2-7, with D possibly matching TRBD2 (5 bases). This CDR3 region has 16 residues. Germline loops: CDR1 SGHVS, CDR2 FQNEAQ. V lost 4 bases and J lost 6, with 22 bases in between. Full variable domain (remainder filled in from reference TRBV7-8 and TRBJ2-7): GAGVSQSPRYKVAKRGQDVALRCDPISGHVSLFWYQQALGQGPEFLTYFQNEAQLDKSGLPSDRFFAERPEGSVSTLKIQRTQQEDSAVYLCASSWPGRETKGEQYFGPGTRLTVT.